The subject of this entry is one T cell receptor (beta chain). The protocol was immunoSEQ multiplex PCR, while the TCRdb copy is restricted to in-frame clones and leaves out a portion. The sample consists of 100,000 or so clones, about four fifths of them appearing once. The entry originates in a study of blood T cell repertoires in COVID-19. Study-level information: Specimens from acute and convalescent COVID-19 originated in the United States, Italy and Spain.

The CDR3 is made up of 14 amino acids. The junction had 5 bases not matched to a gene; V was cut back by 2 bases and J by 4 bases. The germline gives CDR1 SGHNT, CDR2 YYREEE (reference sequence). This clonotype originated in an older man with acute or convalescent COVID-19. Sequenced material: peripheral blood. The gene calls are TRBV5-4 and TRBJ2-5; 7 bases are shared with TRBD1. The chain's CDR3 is CASSLYDRVETQYF. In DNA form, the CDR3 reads TGTGCCAGCAGCTTATATGACAGGGTAGAGACCCAGTACTTC.